This T cell receptor beta chain stems from a study of shared clonotypes between healthy human individuals. The germline CDR1 and CDR2 sequences are LNHDA and SQIVND (reference sequence). The J segment lost 1 base and the V segment lost 5 bases, leaving 3 bases of the junction unmatched. The CDR3 covers 15 residues. Profiled with immunoSEQ multiplex PCR; TCRdb holds only in-frame clones, not every one. Among some 500,000 clones listed, about 96% were seen once. Comments on this clone: The antigen is unknown.

Findings and limits, study-wide: The authors sampled blood alone, and tissue repertoires likely differ.

This clonotype originated in a woman in her 30s in good health. Material: naive CD4+ T cells sorted from blood. Regarding subset: CD45RA+ positively selected. The rearrangement links TRBV19 to TRBJ2-4, with 9 bases that match TRBD2. CDR3 sequence (DNA): TGTGCCAGTAGTGATGCGGGAGGGGCCAAAAACATTCAGTACTTC. Protein sequence: CASSDAGGAKNIQYF.